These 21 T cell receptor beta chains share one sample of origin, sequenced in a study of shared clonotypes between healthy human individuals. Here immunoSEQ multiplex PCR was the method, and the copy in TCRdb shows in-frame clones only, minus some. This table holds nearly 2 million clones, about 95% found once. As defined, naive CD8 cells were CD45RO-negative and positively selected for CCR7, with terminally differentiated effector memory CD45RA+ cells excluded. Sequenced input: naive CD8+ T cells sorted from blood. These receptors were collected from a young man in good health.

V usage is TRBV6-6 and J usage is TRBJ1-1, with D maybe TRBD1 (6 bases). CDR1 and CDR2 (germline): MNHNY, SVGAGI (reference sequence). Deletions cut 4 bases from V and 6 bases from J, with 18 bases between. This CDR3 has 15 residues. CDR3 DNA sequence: TGTGCCAGCAGTTGGACAGTATTTGGGACACCTGAAGCTTTCTTT. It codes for CASSWTVFGTPEAFF.

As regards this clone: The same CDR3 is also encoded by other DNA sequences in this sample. CDR3 residues: CASSLGQGGGYTF. DNA of the CDR3: TGTGCCAGCAGCCTGGGACAGGGAGGTGGCTACACCTTC. The chain is built from TRBV6-5 and TRBJ1-2, with 9 positions matching TRBD1. Germline V gives CDR1 MNHEY, CDR2 SVGAGI. The trim removed 6 bases at V and 7 bases at J, leaving 6 bases unmatched. This CDR3 region has 13 residues.

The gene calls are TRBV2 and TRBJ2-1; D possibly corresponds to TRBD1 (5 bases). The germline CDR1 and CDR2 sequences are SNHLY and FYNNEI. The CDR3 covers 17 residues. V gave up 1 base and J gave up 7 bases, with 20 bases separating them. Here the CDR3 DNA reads TGTGCCAGCAGTGAAGTGGTTGGGGCCTCGAGGCGGAATGAGCAGTTCTTC. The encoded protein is CASSEVVGASRRNEQFF.

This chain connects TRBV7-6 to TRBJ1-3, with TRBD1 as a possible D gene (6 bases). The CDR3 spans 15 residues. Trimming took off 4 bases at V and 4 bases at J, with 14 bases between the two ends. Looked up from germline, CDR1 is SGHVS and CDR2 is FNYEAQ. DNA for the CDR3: TGTGCCAGCAGCTCACTGACAGGTCCCGGAAACACCATATATTTT. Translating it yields CASSSLTGPGNTIYF.

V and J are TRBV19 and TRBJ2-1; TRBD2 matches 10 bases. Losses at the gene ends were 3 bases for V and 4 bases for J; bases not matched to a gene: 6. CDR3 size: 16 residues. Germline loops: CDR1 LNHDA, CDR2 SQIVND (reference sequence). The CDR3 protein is CASSMPSGGLYNEQFF. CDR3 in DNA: TGTGCCAGTAGTATGCCTAGCGGGGGTCTATACAATGAGCAGTTCTTC.

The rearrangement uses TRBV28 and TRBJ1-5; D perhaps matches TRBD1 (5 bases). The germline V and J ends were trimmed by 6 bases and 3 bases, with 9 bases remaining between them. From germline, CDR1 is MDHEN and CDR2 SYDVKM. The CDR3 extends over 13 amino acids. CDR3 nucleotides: TGTGCCAGCAGGCCAGGGCCCAATCAGCCCCAGCATTTT. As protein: CASRPGPNQPQHF. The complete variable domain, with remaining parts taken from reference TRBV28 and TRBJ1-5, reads DVKVTQSSRYLVKRTGEKVFLECVQDMDHENMFWYRQDPGLGLRLIYFSYDVKMKEKGDIPEGYSVSREKKERFSLILESASTNQTSMYLCASRPGPNQPQHFGDGTRLSIL.

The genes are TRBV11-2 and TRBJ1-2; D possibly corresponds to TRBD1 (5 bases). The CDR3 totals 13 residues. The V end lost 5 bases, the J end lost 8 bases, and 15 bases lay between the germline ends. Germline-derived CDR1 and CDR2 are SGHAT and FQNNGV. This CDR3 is CASSPGDENGYTF. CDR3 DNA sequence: TGTGCCAGCAGCCCGGGGGACGAAAACGGCTACACCTTC.

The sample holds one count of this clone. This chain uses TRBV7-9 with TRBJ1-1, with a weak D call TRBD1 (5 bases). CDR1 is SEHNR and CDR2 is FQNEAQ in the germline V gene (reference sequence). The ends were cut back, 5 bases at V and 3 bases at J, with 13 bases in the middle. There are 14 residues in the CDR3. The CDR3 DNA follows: TGTGCCAGCAGCCAGGGACCTCCTGACACTGAAGCTTTCTTT. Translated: CASSQGPPDTEAFF.

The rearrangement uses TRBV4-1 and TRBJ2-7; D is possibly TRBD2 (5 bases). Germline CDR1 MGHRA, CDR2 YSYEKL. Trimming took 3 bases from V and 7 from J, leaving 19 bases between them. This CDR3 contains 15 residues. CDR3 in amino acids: CASSHLPSAPGEQYF. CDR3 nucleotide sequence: TGCGCCAGCAGCCATCTGCCCAGTGCCCCGGGGGAGCAGTACTTC.

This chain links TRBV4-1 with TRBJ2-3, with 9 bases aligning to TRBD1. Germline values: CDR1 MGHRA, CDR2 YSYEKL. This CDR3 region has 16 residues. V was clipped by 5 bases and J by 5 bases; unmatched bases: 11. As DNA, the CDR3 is TGCGCCAGCAGCTATATCGGGGACAGGGTGGAAGATACGCAGTATTTT. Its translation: CASSYIGDRVEDTQYF.

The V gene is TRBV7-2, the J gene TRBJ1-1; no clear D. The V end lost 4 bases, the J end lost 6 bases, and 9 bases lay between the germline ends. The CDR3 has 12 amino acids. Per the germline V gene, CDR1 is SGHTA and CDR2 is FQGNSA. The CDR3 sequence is CASSSRFPEAFF. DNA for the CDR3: TGTGCCAGCAGCTCCCGGTTCCCTGAAGCTTTCTTT.

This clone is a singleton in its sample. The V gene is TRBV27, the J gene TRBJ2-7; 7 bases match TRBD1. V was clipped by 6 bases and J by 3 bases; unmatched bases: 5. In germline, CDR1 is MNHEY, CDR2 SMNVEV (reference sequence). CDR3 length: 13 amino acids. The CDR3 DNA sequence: TGTGCCAGCAGCCGACAGGGCTACTACGAGCAGTACTTC. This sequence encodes CASSRQGYYEQYF.

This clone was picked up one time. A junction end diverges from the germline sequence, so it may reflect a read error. CDR3 residues: CASTETGEQYF. The CDR3 DNA follows: TGTGCCAGCACTGAAACGGGTGAGCAGTACTTC. The rearrangement uses TRBV6-1 and TRBJ2-7; unclear D gene. Looked up from germline, CDR1 is MNHNS and CDR2 is SASEGT. This CDR3 has 11 amino acids.

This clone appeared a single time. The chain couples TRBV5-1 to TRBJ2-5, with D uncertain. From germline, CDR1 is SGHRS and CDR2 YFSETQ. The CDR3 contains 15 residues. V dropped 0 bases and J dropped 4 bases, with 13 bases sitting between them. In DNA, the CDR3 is TGCGCCAGCAGCTTGGCAGGCAGCGTTTTAGAGACCCAGTACTTC. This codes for CASSLAGSVLETQYF.

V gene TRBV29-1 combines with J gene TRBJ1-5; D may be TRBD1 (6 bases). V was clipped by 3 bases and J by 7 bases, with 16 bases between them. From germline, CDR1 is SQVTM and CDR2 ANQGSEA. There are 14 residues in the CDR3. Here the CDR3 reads CSVEVAGQGQPQHF. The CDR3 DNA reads TGCAGCGTTGAGGTCGCGGGCCAGGGGCAGCCCCAGCATTTT.

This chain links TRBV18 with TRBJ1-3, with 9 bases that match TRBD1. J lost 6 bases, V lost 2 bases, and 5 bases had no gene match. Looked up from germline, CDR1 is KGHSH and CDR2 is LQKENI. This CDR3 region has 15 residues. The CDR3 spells CASSPTRTGENTIYF. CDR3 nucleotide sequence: TGTGCCAGCTCACCAACCCGGACAGGGGAAAACACCATATATTTT.

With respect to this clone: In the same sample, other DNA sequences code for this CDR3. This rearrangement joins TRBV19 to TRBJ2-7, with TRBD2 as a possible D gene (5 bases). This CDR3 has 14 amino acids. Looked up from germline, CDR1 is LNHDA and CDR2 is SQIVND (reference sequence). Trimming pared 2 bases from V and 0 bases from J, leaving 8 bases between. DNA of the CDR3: TGTGCCAGTAGTATAACTAGTTCCTCCTACGAGCAGTACTTC. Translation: CASSITSSSYEQYF.

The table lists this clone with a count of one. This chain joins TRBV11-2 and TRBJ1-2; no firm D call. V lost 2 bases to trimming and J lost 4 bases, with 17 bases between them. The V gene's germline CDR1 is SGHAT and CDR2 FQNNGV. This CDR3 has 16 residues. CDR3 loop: CASSLNSLVGAYGYTF. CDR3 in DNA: TGTGCCAGCAGCTTAAACAGCCTGGTAGGCGCCTATGGCTACACCTTC.

CDR3: CAWTPDRGETQYF. CDR3 coding DNA: TGTGCCTGGACCCCGGACAGGGGAGAGACCCAGTACTTC. The chain carries TRBV30 and TRBJ2-5, with 9 bases aligning to TRBD1. Germline trimming cut 4 bases from V and 4 bases from J; bases unmatched to any gene: 4. The CDR3 has 13 residues. Germline V lookup: CDR1 GTSNPN, CDR2 SVGIG (reference sequence).

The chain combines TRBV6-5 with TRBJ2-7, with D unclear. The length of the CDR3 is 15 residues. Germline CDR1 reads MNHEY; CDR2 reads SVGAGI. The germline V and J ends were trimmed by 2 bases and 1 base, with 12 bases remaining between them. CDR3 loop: CASSYMGPVSYEQYF. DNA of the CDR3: TGTGCCAGCAGTTACATGGGTCCCGTATCCTACGAGCAGTACTTC.

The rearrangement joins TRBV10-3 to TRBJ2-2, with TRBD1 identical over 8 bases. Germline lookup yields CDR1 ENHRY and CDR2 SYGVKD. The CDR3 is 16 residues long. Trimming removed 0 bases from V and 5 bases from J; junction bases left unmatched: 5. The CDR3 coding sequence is TGTGCCATCAGTGAGTCTGGCAGGGGGCTAACCGGGGAGCTGTTTTTT. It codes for CAISESGRGLTGELFF.